This section outlines one T cell receptor beta chain sequence together with its context. At least ten counts were recorded for this clone. Its binding antigen is unknown. One base away there is no much larger clone; base qualities are not given. The entry originates in a study of metastatic and nonmetastatic thyroid tumors (dated by TCRdb to 2018 to 2021). For context, the study as a whole: For patients with malignant and with benign thyroid disease, the researchers compared repertoires between peripheral blood samples and tumor or nodule tissue samples. Overall study results and their limits: In both blood and tumor samples, TCR beta diversity was reported to be significantly higher in malignant tumors than in benign nodules.

The library was made by PCR. Sequenced on an Illumina HiSeq 4000. High-throughput sequencing was used to profile the TCR beta-chain CDR3 region of each patient. The original methods were these. The researchers built a classifier to tell apart papillary thyroid cancer patients with distant metastasis, based on CDR3 differences among clinicopathological groups. The Shannon index was used to assess repertoire diversity, and the Morisita-Horn index was used to assess tumor-blood repertoire similarity. TCRdb trimmed the raw reads at Q25, called clones with MiXCR and kept productive beta chains. Here the V and J calls rest on TCRdb's processing, not on the authors' analysis. Recorded for this sample are approximately 24,000 clones; approximately 21% of them occurred a single time. The ten largest clonotypes hold 10% to 15% of the sample. CDR1 SGHAT and CDR2 FQNNGV are derived from the germline V gene. The CDR3 has 13 amino acids, counting the end cysteine and phenylalanine. Solely the CDR3 DNA is kept, with 39 bases framed from the first base. V is trimmed back by 0 bases and J by 6 bases, and the junction contains 0 bases that no gene match accounts for.

Before undergoing thyroid surgery, none of the patients had been given any kind of treatment. The study retrospectively analysed patient clinical samples collected from about 2012 to 2019 using T-cell receptor beta sequencing. The chain joins TRBV11-2 to TRBJ1-1, and 8 bases in between align with TRBD1. Specimen: blood. The TCR sequence derives from a male donor with papillary thyroid cancer or a benign thyroid nodule (not recorded which). Some clones in this sample may be carry-over from other donors' samples. The CDR3 sequence is CASSLETGAEAFF. The DNA is as follows: TGTGCCAGCAGCTTAGAGACAGGGGCTGAAGCTTTCTTT.